This T cell receptor beta chain originates from a study of blood T cell repertoires in COVID-19. At the level of the study: T cells, B-cell-depleted T cells, or PBMCs provided the cDNA or gDNA that served as material.

This CDR3 region has 16 residues. V was pared by 1 base and J by 4 bases, with 14 bases between. Germline CDR1 KGHSH, CDR2 LQKENI. Methods used by the authors: Amplified reference gene primers provided the basis for estimating nucleated cell counts. Profiled with immunoSEQ multiplex PCR; TCRdb holds only in-frame clones, not every one. That table supplies the V and J calls and clone size; D and trimming were determined from the DNA. The data hold fewer than 250,000 clones, with around 86% observed a single time. The study recruited people aged about 18 to 95 years across approximately 24 US areas. In assigning cohorts, the study relied on participant-reported clinical history.

The receptor was isolated from a woman between 40 and 50 years old with acute COVID-19. The rearrangement joins TRBV18 to TRBJ2-1; tentative D call: TRBD2 (6 bases). The sequenced sample consisted of PBMCs or T cells enriched from blood (not recorded which). CDR3 sequence (DNA): TGTGCCAGCTCACCACGGCGGGACGTATTTTACAATGAGCAGTTCTTC. This encodes CASSPRRDVFYNEQFF.